Listed below are T cell receptor beta chains from one sample, sequenced in a study of cytomegalovirus exposure and HLA in healthy donors. Sequencing used immunoSEQ multiplex PCR; TCRdb keeps in-frame clones, though not all of them. The table includes roughly 190,000 clones, around four fifths detected once. Source material: PBMCs. These receptors were collected from a woman between 50 and 59 years old in good health and CMV-seropositive. Each CDR3 is given with its conserved first and last residue. D genes are given only for firm matches. Size is stated for part of the rows, as once, few or many counts, or as a class when the clone is expanded.

TRBJ2-7	TRBV19	TRBD2	NA	CASTSSGEYYEQYF	TGTGCCAGTACGTCTAGCGGGGAGTACTACGAGCAGTACTTC
TRBJ1-1	TRBV2	TRBD1	many	CASREDREGTEAFF	TGTGCCAGCAGAGAAGACAGGGAGGGAACTGAAGCTTTCTTT
TRBJ2-7	TRBV7-3	NA	NA	CASSQSAGTAYEQYF	TGTGCCAGCAGCCAATCAGCGGGTACGGCCTACGAGCAGTACTTC
TRBJ1-1	TRBV18	TRBD1	few	CASSPLTGENTEAFF	TGTGCCAGCTCACCACTTACAGGGGAGAACACTGAAGCTTTCTTT
TRBJ1-5	TRBV10-3	TRBD1	NA	CATKDRASQPQHF	TGTGCCACGAAGGACAGGGCTAGTCAGCCCCAGCATTTT
TRBJ2-7	TRBV6-1	TRBD1	NA	CASSESDRAEQYF	TGTGCCAGCAGTGAGTCAGACAGGGCCGAGCAGTACTTC
TRBJ1-1	TRBV7-2	TRBD1	NA	CASSTRTGNTEAFF	TGTGCCAGCAGCACCCGGACAGGGAACACTGAAGCTTTCTTT
TRBJ1-2	TRBV9	TRBD1	NA	CASSDRTGRNYGYTF	TGTGCCAGCAGCGACCGGACAGGGAGAAACTATGGCTACACCTTC
TRBJ2-1	TRBV28	TRBD1	NA	CASSVTGTGVVYEQFF	TGTGCCAGCAGTGTCACCGGGACAGGGGTTGTGTATGAGCAGTTCTTC
TRBJ1-4	TRBV6-5	TRBD1	NA	CASRPTGSFEKLFF	TGTGCCAGCAGACCGACAGGGAGTTTTGAAAAACTGTTTTTT
TRBJ2-7	TRBV4-1	TRBD1	NA	CASSHVRDSSYEQYF	TGCGCCAGCAGCCATGTCCGGGACAGCTCCTACGAGCAGTACTTC
TRBJ1-2	TRBV5-1	TRBD1	NA	CASSLAMGQGHGYTF	TGCGCCAGCAGCTTGGCCATGGGACAGGGGCATGGCTACACCTTC
TRBJ2-7	TRBV5-5	NA	NA	CASSHYGGISSYEQYF	TGTGCCAGCAGCCACTATGGGGGGATATCCTCCTACGAGCAGTACTTC
TRBJ2-7	TRBV13	TRBD1	NA	CASSLVGDSGSEQYF	TGTGCCAGCAGCTTAGTAGGGGACAGCGGCTCCGAGCAGTACTTC
TRBJ2-3	TRBV5-4	TRBD2	NA	CATTGWASGKSTDTQYF	TGTGCCACCACTGGTTGGGCTAGCGGAAAAAGCACAGATACGCAGTATTTT
TRBJ1-4	TRBV4-2	NA	few	CASSQGRATNEKLFF	TGTGCCAGCAGCCAAGGGCGGGCAACTAATGAAAAACTGTTTTTT
TRBJ1-3	TRBV28	NA	NA	CASSLSRENTIYF	TGTGCCAGCAGTTTAAGCAGGGAAAACACCATATATTTT
TRBJ2-5	TRBV5-1	TRBD2	NA	CASSLGGLAGGQETQYF	TGCGCCAGCAGCTTGGGGGGACTAGCGGGGGGACAAGAGACCCAGTACTTC
TRBJ2-7	TRBV6-5	TRBD1	NA	CASSFQDGTGTYEQYF	TGTGCCAGCAGTTTCCAGGACGGGACAGGGACCTACGAGCAGTACTTC
TRBJ1-4	TRBV5-4	TRBD1	NA	CASSEDRVNEKLFF	TGTGCCAGCAGCGAGGACAGGGTGAATGAAAAACTGTTTTTT
TRBJ2-7	TRBV7-2	TRBD1	NA	CASSLVWTGSYEQYF	TGTGCCAGCAGCTTAGTTTGGACAGGATCATACGAGCAGTACTTC
TRBJ1-4	TRBV7-7	NA	few	CASSLARAEATTNEKLFF	TGTGCCAGCAGCTTAGCTAGGGCGGAGGCCACAACTAATGAAAAACTGTTTTTT
TRBJ1-2	TRBV4-2	NA	NA	CASSQEIEAVPAGYTF	TGTGCCAGCAGCCAAGAAATTGAGGCGGTTCCGGCTGGCTACACCTTC
TRBJ1-2	TRBV4-1	TRBD1	NA	CASSQVGTGASIGGYTF	TGCGCCAGCAGCCAAGTCGGGACAGGAGCGTCTATTGGTGGCTACACCTTC
TRBJ2-2	TRBV7-2	TRBD1	few	CASSFSIQGVSGELFF	TGTGCCAGCAGCTTTAGTATCCAGGGGGTCTCCGGGGAGCTGTTTTTT
TRBJ1-6	TRBV2	TRBD1	NA	CARTSAATGWDSPLHF	TGTGCCAGGACGTCAGCTGCGACAGGGTGGGATTCACCCCTCCACTTT
TRBJ2-4	TRBV4-1	TRBD2	NA	CASSQDPAGTSGLLAKNIQYF	TGCGCCAGCAGCCAAGATCCAGCCGGGACTAGCGGTCTATTAGCCAAAAACATTCAGTACTTC
TRBJ1-1	TRBV9	NA	NA	CASSEGADTEAFF	TGTGCCAGCAGCGAAGGGGCGGACACTGAAGCTTTCTTT
TRBJ1-2	TRBV6-5	TRBD1	NA	CASSSNPGQRNYGYTF	TGTGCCAGCAGTTCTAACCCGGGACAGCGAAACTATGGCTACACCTTC
TRBJ1-3	TRBV2	TRBD1	NA	CASSVDRGTGNTIYF	TGTGCCAGCAGTGTCGACAGGGGAACTGGAAACACCATATATTTT
TRBJ1-4	TRBV25-1	NA	NA	CASSEYPDGTTNEKLFF	TGTGCCAGCAGTGAATATCCGGACGGGACAACTAATGAAAAACTGTTTTTT
TRBJ1-6	TRBV6-5	TRBD1	NA	CASRGTVNSPLHF	TGTGCCAGCAGGGGGACAGTTAATTCACCCCTCCACTTT
TRBJ2-5	TRBV6-1	NA	once	CASSEGWGLGGGFSYF	TGTGCCAGCAGTGAAGGATGGGGGCTGGGAGGGGGGTTTTCGTACTTC
TRBJ2-5	TRBV19	NA	NA	CASSMGLGLQETQYF	TGTGCCAGTAGTATGGGGCTAGGGCTCCAAGAGACCCAGTACTTC
TRBJ1-1	TRBV6-1	TRBD1	NA	CASSGGQGTPDTEAFF	TGTGCCAGCAGTGGAGGACAGGGGACCCCGGACACTGAAGCTTTCTTT
TRBJ2-2	TRBV6-6	NA	once	CASSYQGGNTGELFF	TGTGCCAGCAGTTATCAGGGAGGGAACACCGGGGAGCTGTTTTTT
TRBJ1-3	TRBV6-6	NA	NA	CASSYATRGTGNTIYF	TGTGCCAGCAGTTACGCTACCAGGGGCACTGGAAACACCATATATTTT
TRBJ1-4	TRBV6-1	NA	NA	CASSVAGTLNEKLFF	TGTGCCAGCAGTGTCGCAGGGACTCTTAATGAAAAACTGTTTTTT
TRBJ1-5	TRBV30	NA	NA	CAWSVNGGNQPQHF	TGTGCCTGGAGTGTAAACGGGGGTAATCAGCCCCAGCATTTT
TRBJ1-2	TRBV6-1	TRBD1	NA	CASSEKSDRGGTGYTF	TGTGCCAGCAGTGAAAAGTCTGACAGGGGGGGAACTGGCTACACCTTC
TRBJ2-3	TRBV9	TRBD1	once	CASSRDSPPDTQYF	TGTGCCAGCAGCCGGGACAGCCCACCAGATACGCAGTATTTT
TRBJ1-2	TRBV9	NA	NA	CASTSPTSYGYTF	TGTGCCAGCACCTCCCCCACTAGCTATGGCTACACCTTC
TRBJ1-2	TRBV28	NA	NA	CASTRRTNYGYTF	TGTGCCAGCACCCGGAGAACTAACTATGGCTACACCTTC
TRBJ2-5	TRBV6-5	NA	NA	CASRPIGTLQETQYF	TGTGCCAGCAGACCCATTGGGACACTCCAAGAGACCCAGTACTTC
TRBJ1-1	TRBV5-1	NA	NA	CASSLIAGNTEAFF	TGCGCCAGCAGCTTGATCGCAGGGAACACTGAAGCTTTCTTT
TRBJ2-7	TRBV5-1	TRBD2	NA	CASSLNRGGLYEQYF	TGCGCCAGCAGCTTGAACCGCGGGGGACTCTACGAGCAGTACTTC
TRBJ1-4	TRBV19	NA	once	CASSAWTTNNEKLFF	TGTGCCAGTAGTGCCTGGACAACCAATAATGAAAAACTGTTTTTT
TRBJ1-1	TRBV29-1	NA	NA	CSAADRMNTEAFF	TGCAGCGCGGCGGACAGAATGAACACTGAAGCTTTCTTT
TRBJ1-5	TRBV30	TRBD1	NA	CACSGGQGFQPQHF	TGTGCCTGCAGCGGGGGACAGGGGTTTCAGCCCCAGCATTTT
TRBJ2-5	TRBV7-3	NA	few	CASSLGHYSEETQYF	TGTGCCAGCAGCTTAGGACACTACTCGGAAGAGACCCAGTACTTC
TRBJ2-3	TRBV7-3	NA	NA	CASSLGPGADTQYF	TGTGCCAGCAGCCTCGGCCCGGGGGCAGATACGCAGTATTTT
TRBJ1-5	TRBV27	NA	NA	CASSFNSLGLGRQPQHF	TGTGCCAGCAGTTTCAACAGTCTGGGTTTGGGTAGACAGCCCCAGCATTTT
TRBJ1-2	TRBV10-3	TRBD1	NA	CAISDLTGGGYTF	TGTGCCATCAGTGACTTGACAGGGGGTGGCTACACCTTC
TRBJ1-6	TRBV27	TRBD1	NA	CASSPYTGDSPLHF	TGTGCCAGCAGTCCTTACACAGGGGACTCACCCCTCCACTTT